The following is a T cell receptor beta chain sequence with its context. What antigen it recognizes has not been identified. Per-base qualities were not stored, and no clone one base away is much larger. The CDR3 has 15 amino acids, counting the end cysteine and phenylalanine. The entry retains the CDR3 DNA only, 45 bases that are in frame from base 1. Sequences SGHNT (CDR1) and YYREEE (CDR2) are obtained from the germline V gene (reference sequence). The junction shows trimming of 4 bases on V and 3 bases on J, and the gene matches do not reach 8 bases of it. The data derive from a study of cytomegalovirus exposure and HLA in healthy donors (dated by TCRdb to about 2017). In terms of the full investigation: In an earlier analysis of around 540 of the donors, 276 Gb of sequence data and 95 million to 130 million unique TCR beta sequences from about 179 million T cells were reported. Around 320 gigabases of sequencing data and tens of millions of unique TCR sequences were included in an early release covering about 600 HLA-typed donors. Among the roughly 400 genotyped donors, around 81% belonged to the genetic ancestry cluster associated with self-reported Caucasian donors. The study aimed to test whether signatures of past pathogen exposure could be identified by cataloging public T cell receptors. The study profiled the T cell repertoires of some 610 subjects by immunosequencing and related them to cytomegalovirus serostatus. In addition to the first cohort of 500 to 850 subjects, a separate validation cohort of approximately 120 different subjects was used. High-throughput TCR immunosequencing, statistical association of individual TCRs with disease status, and machine learning were combined to predict cytomegalovirus infection status. To study patterns of TCR occurrence, a later analysis re-analyzed previously published TCR beta repertoires from around 660 donors and added high-resolution HLA genotyping. Rather than using new phenotypic data, the later analysis identified candidate immune exposures from TCR beta sequences and from how often those sequences occurred across donors. To decide whether each TCR beta V gene segment behaved as functional or pseudogenic, an earlier analysis of fewer than 750 of the donors relied on high-throughput TCR beta sequencing. Donor age, sex, ethnicity and CMV serostatus were collected together with the repertoire data. A later genetic analysis used genome-wide SNP genotypes for 398 of the 666 donors, treating that subset as a discovery cohort. Every repertoire in the discovery cohort had been generated on one and the same sequencing platform. Class I and class II HLA loci were covered by the typing at four-digit resolution. Typing coverage differed by locus: A, B, C, DRB1 and DQB1 were typed in about 629-630 donors, DQA1 in around 500, DPA1 in around 580, and DPB1 in just under 490. Roughly 5 DR-DQ haplotypes were handled as single units for association and clustering because linkage in the cohort was strong. Across some 400 genotyped donors of the cohort, an average of about 240,000 unique TCR beta nucleotide sequences per donor were sequenced, and 15% to 20% of those sequences were non-productive. The study at large found these results: The classifier was reported to diagnose cytomegalovirus status with high specificity and sensitivity in both the original and validation cohorts. The 87-base-pair reads could not distinguish some IMGT-functional V segments, including TRBV6-2 and TRBV6-3, so those segments were excluded. Immune exposure information for the cohort was limited to CMV serostatus. In an earlier analysis of some 550 of the donors, most TCR beta V segments were observed in productive rearrangements about 87% or about 30% of the time, broadly matching IMGT annotations. Correlated functional status among segregating V segments might be attributable to linkage disequilibrium, but an unknown experimental factor could not be ruled out. At a false discovery rate of 0.05, a later analysis linked 16,000 or so TCR beta sequences to specific HLA alleles. Several of the top co-occurrence clusters appeared to be linked to parvovirus B19, influenza, CMV and Epstein-Barr virus, according to a later analysis. Strong co-occurrence of HLA alleles, especially DR and DQ, made assigning TCR associations to individual alleles difficult. In a later analysis, HLA-associated TCR beta chains showed more clonal expansion and lower generation probabilities than non-associated chains that were equally common. A cluster of highly shared sequence variants was judged likely to be a technical artifact of the sequencing pipeline. A later genetic analysis associated a missense DCLRE1C variant with V-gene and J-gene trimming of TCR beta chains, and an independent cohort replicated the association. Because HLA typing was unavailable for some donors at each locus, only the typed subset was used in association tests. According to the authors, the approach could potentially be generalized to other disease states and immunological phenotypes. A later analysis found that TCR association rates varied across HLA loci, with DRB1 alleles showing the most associated TCRs and HLA-C alleles the fewest. Approximately 16 rarely observed V segments, including chromosome 9 orphons, were excluded from the earlier analysis of approximately 500 of the donors because counts were too low. Most CMV-associated TCR beta chains appeared to be HLA-restricted in a later analysis, and the HLA associations seemed to be driven largely by CMV exposure. Compared with the approximately 720-donor mean, donors in an Asian-associated ancestry cluster had fewer N-insertions in productive TCRs, according to a later genetic analysis. This cohort had only TCR beta chains sequenced, and the lack of alpha or paired-chain data limited which features could be detected. In the study, around 150 TCR beta chains were listed as associated with cytomegalovirus. Three of the identified cytomegalovirus-associated TCR beta chains were confirmed in vitro to be specific for cytomegalovirus antigens. A further reported finding was that TCR beta sequences accurately predicted the HLA-A and HLA-B alleles for most subjects in the first cohort. The presence/absence analyses assumed that sequencing depth was roughly uniform across donors, and that assumption may not be true. While some public TCRs were present in many individuals, most TCR sequences turned up only very rarely across donors.

In total, approximately 700 healthy bone marrow donors made up the cohort. Cohort members were all nominally healthy when sampled, although unrecorded immune exposures were likely present. The donor was CMV seropositive and was included in the group of 250 to 350 seropositive cohort members. Every donor gave a peripheral blood sample, and the peripheral blood mononuclear cells from that sample were used for TCR beta sequencing. Genomic DNA extraction from the blood cell samples was performed with the Qiagen DNeasy Blood Extraction Kit. The protocol used for the library was the immunoSEQ multiplex PCR assay. For the multiplex PCR, a mixture combining 60 forward primers for TCR Vbeta segments and 13 reverse primers for TCR Jbeta segments was used. The CDR3 region of rearranged TCR beta genes was amplified from genomic DNA with a multiplex PCR assay. Amplified TCR beta libraries were sequenced as 87-base-pair reads on the Illumina HiSeq System. The paper's processing steps were these. A later analysis tallied 75 million to 95 million unique TCR beta chains across the 666 repertoires, and roughly 11 million of those chains were shared by two or more donors. To remove PCR and sequencing errors, raw reads were error-corrected and collapsed into unique sequences using a nearest-neighbor algorithm that merged closely related sequences. To assign V, D and J gene segments, CDR3 sequences were aligned to IMGT reference sequences. For a sequence to be retained, a match of at least six nucleotides was required to both a V gene segment and a J gene segment. A rearrangement counted as productive if the CDR3 had no stop codons and remained in frame with V and J, and every other rearrangement counted as non-productive. Following IMGT convention, CDR3 was defined as the stretch from the second conserved V-encoded cysteine up to the conserved J-encoded phenylalanine. The earlier analysis of roughly 590 of the donors excluded sequences that lacked an unambiguous match to a single V gene segment. An earlier analysis of roughly 590 of the donors called V segments functional above 56.7% productive rearrangements and segregating when the between-donor standard deviation exceeded 5%. A statistical classification framework was built for diagnosing cytomegalovirus status from the catalog of TCR beta chain sequences. In a later analysis, TCR nucleotide sequences were compared against IMGT/GENE-DB human TR gene sequences so that V and J genes could be assigned. The TCRdist pipeline was used in a later analysis to assign CDR3 sequences and most-parsimonious VDJ recombination scenarios. In a later analysis, each TCR beta chain was defined by its CDR3 amino acid sequence together with its V-gene family, and reads lacking a unique V-gene family were excluded. As a way to deal with suspected cross-contamination and a sequencing artifact, a later analysis dropped approximately 570 nucleotide sequences that were highly shared and had low generation probability. In a later analysis, a clonal expansion index for each public chain was calculated from normalized within-repertoire ranks of inferred template counts. Generation probabilities in a later analysis came from a VDJ recombination model fitted to out-of-frame rearrangements, and those results were checked against IGoR. In a later analysis, hypergeometric tests were used to score TCR-TCR, TCR-HLA and TCR-CMV co-occurrence, with a repertoire-size bias correction applied to TCR pairs. In a later analysis, false discovery rates were estimated by permuting HLA or CMV assignments 20 times. A later analysis grouped co-occurring TCRs with DBSCAN, adding TCRdist sequence similarity when clustering within HLA-allele-positive subsets. Co-occurrence clustering excluded repertoires with fewer than 30,000 or more than 120,000 public chains, plus five with anomalous nucleotide sharing. TCRdb's version of the immuneACCESS table is confined to in-frame rearrangements and falls short of the full clone set. An unresolved V gene accounts for under half of the shortfall where checked; the remainder is of unknown origin. The V and J calls and clone size come from that table; D and trimming were worked out from the DNA. The sample table lists over 150,000 clones, roughly four fifths of them with a count of one. The top ten clones comprise around 11% of the sample.

The clonotype originates from a man aged 45-60 years in good health and CMV-seropositive. The sample consisted of PBMCs. The chain joins TRBV5-4 to TRBJ2-5; 8 bases in the middle match TRBD2. DNA sequence: TGTGCCAGCAGCCCGGGGGGGGGAGGAGAAGAGACCCAGTACTTC. The resulting protein is CASSPGGGGEETQYF.